The 32 T cell receptor beta chains presented below share a single source sample, sequenced in a study of blood T cell repertoires in COVID-19. The repertoire was sequenced with immunoSEQ multiplex PCR; TCRdb's copy has only in-frame clones and lacks some. The table lists under 350,000 clones, over 85% of them singletons. The sequencing input was peripheral blood. The receptors shown here come from a woman aged 25 to 39 with COVID-19, enrolled during active disease.

This clone was found once. The chain is built from TRBV9 and TRBJ2-5; TRBD1 matches 9 bases. V shed 3 bases and J 5 bases; nucleotides not matched to a gene: 5. Germline CDR1 SGDLS, CDR2 YYNGEE. The CDR3 runs to 14 residues. CDR3 bases: TGTGCCAGCAGCGCCGGGACAGGGCAGGAGACCCAGTACTTC. This codes for CASSAGTGQETQYF. Drawing the rest from reference TRBV9 and TRBJ2-5, the complete variable domain is DSGVTQTPKHLITATGQRVTLRCSPRSGDLSVYWYQQSLDQGLQFLIQYYNGEERAKGNILERFSAQQFPDLHSELNLSSLELGDSALYFCASSAGTGQETQYFGPGTRLLVL.

This clone occurred once. CDR3 sequence: CASSPRGDYGIDTQYF. CDR3 bases: TGTGCCAGCAGCCCAAGGGGGGACTACGGAATAGATACGCAGTATTTT. The chain recombines TRBV9 with TRBJ2-3, with TRBD2 as a possible D gene (7 bases). The CDR3 contains 16 residues. From germline, CDR1 is SGDLS and CDR2 YYNGEE. With 4 bases removed from V and 5 bases from J, the gap between germline ends came to 20 bases. Looking up the rest from reference TRBV9 and TRBJ2-3 gives the full variable domain: DSGVTQTPKHLITATGQRVTLRCSPRSGDLSVYWYQQSLDQGLQFLIQYYNGEERAKGNILERFSAQQFPDLHSELNLSSLELGDSALYFCASSPRGDYGIDTQYFGPGTRLTVL.

This clone was seen a single time. The rearrangement links TRBV23-1 to TRBJ2-7, with D possibly TRBD1 on 6 matching bases. TRBV23-1 is an ORF for which the function is uncertain. The V end was cut by 7 bases, the J end by 2 bases, with 12 bases between. The CDR3 has 13 residues. CDR3 sequence reads: CASTTGRTYEQYV. The DNA for the CDR3 is TGCGCCAGCACCACAGGGAGAACCTACGAGCAGTACGTC.

The chain combines TRBV21-1 with TRBJ1-2. TRBV21-1 is listed as a pseudogene. The CDR3 loop spans 17 amino acids. For the CDR3, the DNA is TGTGCCAGCATAAAGAGGAGGGAGGGTCCCCCTAACTATGGCTACACCTTC. Encoded protein: CASIKRREGPPNYGYTF.

This rearrangement joins TRBV7-9 to TRBJ2-2; the D is unclear. This CDR3 region has 13 residues. The germline V gene encodes CDR1 SEHNR and CDR2 FQNEAQ (reference sequence). The V and J ends lost 7 bases and 1 base respectively, with 7 bases between them. CDR3 nucleotide sequence: TGTGCCAGCACATCCAGGAACACCGGGGAGCTGTTTTTT. Amino acids: CASTSRNTGELFF. Full variable domain (outside the CDR3, taken from reference TRBV7-9 and TRBJ2-2): DTGVSQNPRHKITKRGQNVTFRCDPISEHNRLYWYRQTLGQGPEFLTYFQNEAQLEKSRLLSDRFSAERPKGSFSTLEIQRTEQGDSAMYLCASTSRNTGELFFGEGSRLTVL.

The chain combines TRBV19 with TRBJ1-2; D is possibly TRBD1 (5 bases). The CDR3 runs to 15 residues. Germline CDR1 and CDR2: LNHDA and SQIVND (reference sequence). Between the trimmed V and J ends, which lost 4 bases and 7 bases, there was a span of 19 bases. The CDR3 DNA follows: TGTGCCAGTAGTACTTTTGGGGCAGGGATGGGTGGCTACACCTTC. Translated: CASSTFGAGMGGYTF.

V is TRBV5-6 and J is TRBJ2-5; 7 bases map to TRBD1. CDR1 and CDR2 from the germline V gene are SGHDT and YYEEEE. The CDR3 has 14 amino acids. The V and J ends lost 2 bases and 0 bases, in that order; junction bases with no gene match: 1. For the CDR3, the DNA is TGTGCCAGCAGCTTAGGGGGCGACCAAGAGACCCAGTACTTC. Amino acids: CASSLGGDQETQYF.

The chain employs TRBV30 and TRBJ1-1, with D hard to call. Trimming left V 3 bases short and J 3 bases short, with 11 bases between. Germline V CDR1 and CDR2: GTSNPN, SVGIG (reference sequence). The CDR3 is 13 amino acids. The CDR3 reads CAWRKRVDTEAFF. CDR3 nucleotides: TGTGCCTGGAGGAAGAGGGTTGACACTGAAGCTTTCTTT.

The J gene is TRBJ1-2, the V gene TRBV2; D may be TRBD1 (5 bases). CDR3 length: 12 residues. Looked up from germline, CDR1 is SNHLY and CDR2 is FYNNEI. The ends were cut back, 11 bases at V and 1 base at J, with 11 bases in the middle. This chain's CDR3 is CAGAGNNYGYTF. The CDR3, as DNA: TGTGCCGGGGCGGGAAATAACTATGGCTACACCTTC.

The chain joins TRBV19 to TRBJ1-6; D may be TRBD1 (5 bases). The CDR3 has 14 residues. V lost 3 bases to trimming and J lost 7 bases, with 10 bases between them. Germline assignment: CDR1 LNHDA and CDR2 SQIVND (reference sequence). The CDR3, as DNA: TGTGCCAGTAGTATTTGGGGCCGAAATTCACCCCTCCACTTT. This translates into CASSIWGRNSPLHF.

This clone was detected once. This sequence joins TRBV6-2 or TRBV6-3 and TRBJ2-4; 7 bases map to TRBD1. Germline V lookup: CDR1 MNHEY, CDR2 SVGEGT. J was trimmed by 10 bases and V by 0 bases; bases with no gene match: 12. The CDR3 totals 16 residues. CDR3 region: CASSYSTGPQRRIQYF. CDR3 coding DNA: TGTGCCAGCAGTTACTCGACAGGGCCCCAGAGGCGAATTCAGTACTTC.

This chain connects TRBV6-6 to TRBJ1-2; a possible D gene is TRBD1 (6 bases). V was pared by 5 bases and J by 7 bases, with 14 bases between. Germline CDR1 MNHNY, CDR2 SVGAGI (reference sequence). CDR3 length: 13 residues. The CDR3 DNA sequence: TGTGCCAGCAGTACGGACAGTCAGAGTGGCTACACCTTC. Protein: CASSTDSQSGYTF.

CDR3 nucleotides: TGCGCCAGCCGGCCGGGACAGGGAGGCCCCGGGGAGCTGTTTTTT. Protein product: CASRPGQGGPGELFF. V and J are TRBV5-1 and TRBJ2-2, with 9 bases identical to TRBD1. Losses at the gene ends were 7 bases for V and 6 bases for J; bases not matched to a gene: 10. This CDR3 is 15 amino acids long. Germline-derived CDR1 and CDR2 are SGHRS and YFSETQ.

The J gene is TRBJ2-3, the V gene TRBV7-9; 7 bases agree with TRBD2. The CDR3 loop spans 15 amino acids. CDR1 is SEHNR and CDR2 is FQNEAQ in the germline V gene (reference sequence). J was trimmed by 4 bases and V by 2 bases; bases with no gene match: 6. Here the CDR3 DNA reads TGTGCCAGCAGCTTATGGGTGGCGGGGGCAGATACGCAGTATTTT. Residues: CASSLWVAGADTQYF.

CDR3 residues: CASSRGQGSNEQFF. The CDR3 DNA reads TGTGCCAGCAGCAGGGGACAGGGGAGCAATGAGCAGTTCTTC. This sequence joins TRBV2 and TRBJ2-1, with 10 bases lining up with TRBD1. The CDR3 sequence is 14 residues long. Trimming removed 6 bases from V and 6 bases from J; junction bases left unmatched: 5. The V gene's germline CDR1 is SNHLY and CDR2 FYNNEI.

The chain is built from TRBV18 and TRBJ2-7, with 8 bases identical to TRBD1. V dropped 6 bases and J dropped 0; count of bases not matched to a gene: 7. This CDR3 is 15 amino acids long. In germline, CDR1 is KGHSH, CDR2 LQKENI. In DNA form, the CDR3 reads TGTGCCAGCTCGCCCTGGGACAGGAACTCCTACGAGCAGTACTTC. It codes for CASSPWDRNSYEQYF.

This rearrangement joins TRBV20-1 to TRBJ2-3; a weak D match, TRBD1 (6 bases). There are 11 residues in the CDR3. Germline values: CDR1 DFQATT, CDR2 SNEGSKA (reference sequence). The CDR3 sequence: CSGQGGDTQYF. The CDR3 nucleotides read TGCAGCGGCCAAGGGGGAGATACGCAGTATTTT.

V is TRBV29-1 and J is TRBJ1-1, with D maybe TRBD1 (6 bases). The CDR3 spans 17 residues. Trimming removed 1 base at V and 4 bases at J, with 22 bases between. Germline CDR1 and CDR2: SQVTM and ANQGSEA. The CDR3 DNA sequence: TGCAGCGTTGAAGCCAGAAATAGAGGGGGGGGAGGCACTGAAGCTTTCTTT. This gives the protein CSVEARNRGGGGTEAFF.

V usage is TRBV10-3 and J usage is TRBJ2-2; maybe TRBD1 (5 bases). V was cut by 2 bases and J by 2 bases, with 9 bases left in between. The CDR3 runs to 15 residues. Germline CDR1 reads ENHRY; CDR2 reads SYGVKD. This CDR3 is CAISERGGNTGELFF. In nucleotides, the CDR3 is TGTGCCATCAGTGAGAGGGGCGGAAACACCGGGGAGCTGTTTTTT.

J is TRBJ1-5 and V is TRBV24-1; a weak D match, TRBD1 (5 bases). With 1 base removed from V and 7 bases from J, the gap between germline ends came to 7 bases. The CDR3 runs 13 residues. Germline CDR1 KGHDR, CDR2 SFDVKD. CDR3 amino acids: CATSDFGGQPQHF. The CDR3 DNA reads TGTGCCACCAGTGATTTTGGGGGGCAGCCCCAGCATTTT.

The DNA of the CDR3 is TGTGCCAGCAGTTTATCCAGGACAGGCCATACGCAGTATTTT. Encoded protein: CASSLSRTGHTQYF. The chain links TRBV27 to TRBJ2-3, with 7 bases that match TRBD1. Germline loops: CDR1 MNHEY, CDR2 SMNVEV (reference sequence). V was pared by 0 bases and J by 7 bases, with 4 bases of the junction left unmatched. The CDR3 sequence is 14 residues long.

CDR3 in amino acids: CASSYPRDSMNTEAFF. CDR3 nucleotide sequence: TGTGCCAGCAGTTACCCCCGGGACAGTATGAACACTGAAGCTTTCTTT. The gene calls are TRBV6-2 or TRBV6-3 and TRBJ1-1; 7 nucleotides line up with TRBD1. In germline, CDR1 is MNHEY, CDR2 SVGEGT. The CDR3 has 16 amino acids. With 2 bases clipped from V and 0 bases from J, the junction kept 6 bases outside the gene matches.

The chain employs TRBV28 and TRBJ2-3; 8 nucleotides line up with TRBD1. The CDR3 runs to 13 residues. V dropped 10 bases and J dropped 6; count of bases not matched to a gene: 9. Germline CDR1 and CDR2: MDHEN and SYDVKM. The CDR3 region has the DNA TGTGCCACCCGACAGGGGACCTCCGATACGCAGTATTTT. The encoded protein is CATRQGTSDTQYF.

The V call is TRBV25-1, the J call TRBJ1-1; maybe TRBD1 (6 bases). V dropped 9 bases and J dropped 4 bases, with 15 bases sitting between them. Looked up from germline, CDR1 is MGHDK and CDR2 is SYGVNS. This CDR3 is built from 13 residues. The CDR3 DNA sequence: TGTGCCAGTGCTGGACTGGGGGCCACTGAAGCTTTCTTT. Residues: CASAGLGATEAFF.

The gene calls are TRBV5-1 and TRBJ1-2; D uncertain. The CDR3 is 16 residues long. V was trimmed by 0 bases and J by 0 bases, leaving 12 bases between them. CDR1 SGHRS and CDR2 YFSETQ come from the germline V gene. CDR3 loop: CASSLALAGSNYGYTF. The CDR3 DNA reads as TGCGCCAGCAGCTTGGCTCTGGCGGGGTCTAACTATGGCTACACCTTC.

This clone has a handful of counts. This chain uses TRBV6-5 with TRBJ2-7; D call uncertain. The germline V gene encodes CDR1 MNHEY and CDR2 SVGAGI. Trimming removed 6 bases from V and 1 base from J, with 4 bases in between. There are 11 residues in the CDR3. The CDR3: CASSHSYEQYF. Written as DNA, the CDR3 is TGTGCCAGCAGCCATTCCTACGAGCAGTACTTC.

This clone was recorded only once. V gene TRBV28 combines with J gene TRBJ1-2; the D gene is possibly TRBD1 (5 bases). CDR1 and CDR2 from the germline V gene are MDHEN and SYDVKM. The CDR3 has 14 residues. Trimming pared 2 bases from V and 2 bases from J, leaving 9 bases between. In nucleotides, the CDR3 is TGTGCCAGCAGTTTAGGGGCCGGCAACTATGGCTACACCTTC. It yields the protein CASSLGAGNYGYTF.

The chain employs TRBV4-2 and TRBJ2-1; D might be TRBD2 (5 bases). In germline, CDR1 is LGHNA, CDR2 YNFKEQ. V was pared by 3 bases and J by 5 bases, with 8 bases between. CDR3 size: 13 residues. CDR3 in amino acids: CASSHGINNEQFF. The CDR3 nucleotides read TGTGCCAGCAGCCACGGGATCAACAATGAGCAGTTCTTC.

This clone was observed a single time. V gene TRBV2 combines with J gene TRBJ2-5; TRBD1 aligns across 8 bases. CDR3 length: 14 residues. Germline V gene sequence: CDR1 SNHLY, CDR2 FYNNEI. V trimming: 6 bases; J trimming: 4 bases; junction bases outside the gene matches: 7. In DNA form, the CDR3 reads TGTGCCAGCAGAAGGACAGGGAGAATAGAGACCCAGTACTTC. This encodes CASRRTGRIETQYF.

This clone has a single count. The V gene is TRBV2, the J gene TRBJ2-7, with D unresolved. The germline CDR1 and CDR2 sequences are SNHLY and FYNNEI. V was pared by 6 bases and J by 6 bases, with 9 bases between. The CDR3 runs 11 residues. CDR3 nucleotide sequence: TGTGCCAGCAGCAACTGGTTCGAGCAGTACGTC. Translated: CASSNWFEQYV.

The CDR3 reads CASSSEPQTGGEKLFF. The CDR3, as DNA: TGTGCCAGCAGTTCCGAGCCCCAGACCGGGGGTGAAAAACTGTTTTTT. The genes are TRBV6-5 and TRBJ1-4, with D maybe TRBD1 (5 bases). Trimming stripped 4 bases from V and 7 bases from J, with 19 bases between. The germline V gene has CDR1 MNHEY and CDR2 SVGAGI. This CDR3 comprises 16 residues.

The chain couples TRBV6-5 to TRBJ1-6; D is uncertain. Germline CDR1 is MNHEY and CDR2 is SVGAGI. The CDR3 is 14 residues long. V was cut by 6 bases and J by 7 bases, with 13 bases left in between. The CDR3 DNA reads TGTGCCAGCAGCACGGTGGCGGGAAATTCACCCCTCCACTTT. Translation gives CASSTVAGNSPLHF.